Each of the 10 T cell receptor beta chains below was sequenced from the same sample in a study of T-cell reconstitution after alpha-beta-depleted transplantation in children (dated by TCRdb to about 2016). The treatment or condition label, read with the paper, signifies: allogeneic hematopoietic cell transplantation with graft depleted of TCRalphabeta T cells and CD19 B cells. Libraries were built with PCR. The sequencer listed for this sample is Illumina HiSeq 2500. Molecular barcoding was employed in the preparation of TCR libraries, with unique molecular identifiers being used to normalize TCRbeta repertoire quantification. The public reads were reanalyzed by TCRdb: fastp trimming at Q25, MiXCR alignment, in-frame beta chains only. All rows with the same CDR3 protein become a single entry with the most common DNA and genes. The table for this sample lists 700,000 to 950,000 distinct CDR3 sequences; roughly 15% of them were counted only once. The top ten constitute roughly 4.8% of the sample.

This material consisted of PBMCs, mostly from graft donor cells, taken 360 days after TCRalphabeta/CD19-depleted stem cell transplant. These receptors were collected from a male patient under 18 who had a stem cell transplant for acute lymphoblastic leukemia, so the T cells may come from the graft donor.

The chain uses TRBV6-6 and TRBJ1-1, with D unclear. CDR3 length: 15 residues. Trimming took off 4 bases at V and 2 bases at J, with 14 bases between the two ends. CDR1 is MNHNY, CDR2 SVGAGI, per germline (reference sequence). The CDR3, as DNA: TGTGCCAGCAGTTCACGGGCGGCGACCAACACTGAAGCTTTCTTT. Residues: CASSSRAATNTEAFF.

This clonotype was observed at least ten times. The DNA of the CDR3 is TGTGCCAGCAGTGAGCGGGACTCCTACGAGCAGTACTTC. This gives the protein CASSERDSYEQYF. The V call is TRBV27, the J call TRBJ2-7, with 7 bases that match TRBD2. The CDR3 is made up of 13 amino acids. Unmatched junction bases numbered 1, after V lost 5 bases and J lost 0 bases. Per germline, CDR1 MNHEY and CDR2 SMNVEV (reference sequence).

There are a few counts of this clonotype. The chain uses TRBV5-6 and TRBJ2-1; D uncertain. Germline loops: CDR1 SGHDT, CDR2 YYEEEE. Trimming removed 2 bases at V and 10 bases at J, with 16 bases between. This CDR3 region has 14 residues. The CDR3 protein is CASSLDLQEPEQFF. The CDR3 DNA sequence: TGTGCCAGCAGCTTAGACTTGCAGGAACCCGAGCAGTTCTTC.

This clonotype was seen a handful of times. V and J are TRBV9 and TRBJ2-6; D is unresolved. From germline, CDR1 is SGDLS and CDR2 YYNGEE. There are 17 residues in the CDR3. V was shortened by 3 bases and J by 0 bases, with 13 bases between the two germline ends. The CDR3 DNA reads TGTGCCAGCAGCGGAGAACAGCTGATCTCTGGGGCCAACGTCCTGACTTTC. This translates into CASSGEQLISGANVLTF.

This clonotype was picked up many times. The chain has TRBV12-3 or TRBV12-4 and TRBJ2-1; D gene ambiguous. Trimming shortened V by 5 bases and J by 14 bases, and 16 bases separated the two germline ends. CDR3 length equals 12 residues. The CDR3, as DNA: TGTGCCAGCAGTCCGGCACTTGCGTTCAAGTTCTTC. Translated: CASSPALAFKFF.

The CDR3 reads CASSLAPTILRETQYF. The CDR3 nucleotides are TGCGCCAGCAGCTTGGCTCCGACTATTCTGCGAGAGACCCAGTACTTC. The chain combines TRBV5-1 with TRBJ2-5, with D possibly being TRBD2 (5 bases). V was trimmed by 0 bases and J by 4 bases, leaving 16 bases between them. Germline V lookup: CDR1 SGHRS, CDR2 YFSETQ. The CDR3 spans 16 residues.

This clonotype was counted ten times or more. CDR3 protein: CAWSPGTLAASYNEQFF. Here the CDR3 DNA reads TGTGCCTGGAGCCCAGGGACGCTAGCGGCCTCCTACAATGAGCAGTTCTTC. V is TRBV30 and J is TRBJ2-1, with 7 positions matching TRBD2. J was trimmed by 0 bases and V by 3 bases; bases with no gene match: 11. The CDR3 loop spans 17 amino acids. CDR1 GTSNPN and CDR2 SVGIG come from the germline V gene (reference sequence). Full variable domain (remainder filled in from reference TRBV30 and TRBJ2-1): SQTIHQWPATLVQPVGSPLSLECTVEGTSNPNLYWYRQAAGRGLQLLFYSVGIGQISSEVPQNLSASRPQDRQFILSSKKLLLSDSGFYLCAWSPGTLAASYNEQFFGPGTRLTVL.

The chain carries TRBV5-1 and TRBJ2-7, with D possibly being TRBD1 (5 bases). CDR1 is SGHRS, CDR2 YFSETQ, per germline. Between the trimmed V and J ends, which lost 1 base and 3 bases, there was a span of 11 bases. CDR3 length: 14 residues. CDR3: CASSLQGPRYEQYF. The CDR3 region has the DNA TGCGCCAGCAGCTTGCAGGGTCCGCGCTACGAGCAGTACTTC.

The rearrangement links TRBV9 to TRBJ2-5; 7 nucleotides match TRBD1. The germline V gene encodes CDR1 SGDLS and CDR2 YYNGEE. This CDR3 spans 14 amino acids. With 8 bases clipped from V and 3 bases from J, the junction kept 10 bases outside the gene matches. The DNA for the CDR3 is TGTGCCAGTGGGGCCGACAGGGTGGAAGAGACCCAGTACTTC. This translates into CASGADRVEETQYF.

The V gene is TRBV4-1, the J gene TRBJ2-7; TRBD2 matches 13 bases. CDR1 is MGHRA and CDR2 is YSYEKL in the germline V gene. V trimming: 2 bases; J trimming: 4 bases; junction bases outside the gene matches: 2. The CDR3 runs to 15 residues. The CDR3 spells CASSQWTSGSYEQYF. The DNA for the CDR3 is TGCGCCAGCAGCCAATGGACTAGCGGGAGTTACGAGCAGTACTTC.